What follows describes a single TCR beta chain. The data belong to a study of T cells expressing NK-cell markers. This CDR3 is 16 amino acids long. Germline CDR1 and CDR2: KGHSH and LQKENI. TCRdb reprocessed the 5' RACE reads; each CDR3 protein has one entry and no DNA is given. The sample's table shows 550,000 or so distinct CDR3 sequences. The material sequenced was blood T cells: a sorted CD56 or NKG2C T cell subset, CD4+ or CD8+ T cells, or bulk PBMC T cells (not recorded which). The receptor was isolated from a young man in good health. The rearrangement joins TRBV18 to TRBJ2-1; TCRdb reports TRBD1, a call that lacks DNA to check it against. CDR3 protein: CASSPPLGAEDAEQFF.